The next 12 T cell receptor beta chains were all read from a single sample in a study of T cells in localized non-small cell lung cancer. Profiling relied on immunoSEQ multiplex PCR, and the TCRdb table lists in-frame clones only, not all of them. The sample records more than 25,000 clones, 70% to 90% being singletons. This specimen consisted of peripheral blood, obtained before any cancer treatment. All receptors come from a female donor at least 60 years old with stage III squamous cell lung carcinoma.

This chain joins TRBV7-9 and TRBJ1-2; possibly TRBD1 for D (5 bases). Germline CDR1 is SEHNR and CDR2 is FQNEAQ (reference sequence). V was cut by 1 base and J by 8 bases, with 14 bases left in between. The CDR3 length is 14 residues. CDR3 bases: TGTGCCAGCAGCTTAGATCCGGGGGTCAGGGGCTACACCTTC. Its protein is CASSLDPGVRGYTF.

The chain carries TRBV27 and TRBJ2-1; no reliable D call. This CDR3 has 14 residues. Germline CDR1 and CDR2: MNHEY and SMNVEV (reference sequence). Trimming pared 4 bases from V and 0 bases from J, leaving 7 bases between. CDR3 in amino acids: CASSWGGSYNEQFF. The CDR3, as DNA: TGTGCCAGCAGTTGGGGTGGCTCCTACAATGAGCAGTTCTTC.

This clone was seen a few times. The CDR3 sequence is CASVTDEHQVNTIYF. The CDR3 region has the DNA TGTGCCAGCGTAACGGACGAGCATCAAGTAAACACCATATATTTT. The chain is built from TRBV6-6 and TRBJ1-3; no firm D call. From germline, CDR1 is MNHNY and CDR2 SVGAGI (reference sequence). V was pared by 8 bases and J by 6 bases, with 20 bases between. The CDR3 is 15 residues long.

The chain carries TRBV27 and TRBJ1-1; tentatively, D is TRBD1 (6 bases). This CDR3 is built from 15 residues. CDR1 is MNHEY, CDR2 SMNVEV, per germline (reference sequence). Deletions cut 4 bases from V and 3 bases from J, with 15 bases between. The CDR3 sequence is CASSSSSRGYTEAFF. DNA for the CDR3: TGTGCCAGCAGTTCATCCTCCAGGGGTTACACTGAAGCTTTCTTT.

This CDR3 is CASSLNPGLAGRDTQYF. The CDR3 DNA sequence: TGTGCCAGCAGCTTAAATCCTGGGTTAGCGGGACGGGATACGCAGTATTTT. V and J are TRBV7-3 and TRBJ2-3; 8 bases match TRBD2. The CDR3 consists of 17 residues. The V gene end was trimmed by 1 base and the J gene end by 6 bases; junction bases not matched to a gene: 12. Germline V gives CDR1 SGHTA, CDR2 FQGTGA.

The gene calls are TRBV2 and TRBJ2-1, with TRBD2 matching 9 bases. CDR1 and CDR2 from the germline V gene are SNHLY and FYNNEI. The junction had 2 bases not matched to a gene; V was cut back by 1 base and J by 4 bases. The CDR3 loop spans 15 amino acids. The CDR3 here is CASSEERGAYNEQFF. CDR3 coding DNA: TGTGCCAGCAGTGAAGAGCGGGGGGCGTACAATGAGCAGTTCTTC.

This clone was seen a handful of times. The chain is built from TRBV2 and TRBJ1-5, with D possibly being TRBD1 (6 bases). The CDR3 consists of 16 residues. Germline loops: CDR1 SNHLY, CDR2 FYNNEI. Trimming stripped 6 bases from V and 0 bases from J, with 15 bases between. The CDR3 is CASSPLGQNSNQPQHF. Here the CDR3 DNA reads TGTGCCAGCAGCCCCCTTGGACAGAATAGCAATCAGCCCCAGCATTTT.

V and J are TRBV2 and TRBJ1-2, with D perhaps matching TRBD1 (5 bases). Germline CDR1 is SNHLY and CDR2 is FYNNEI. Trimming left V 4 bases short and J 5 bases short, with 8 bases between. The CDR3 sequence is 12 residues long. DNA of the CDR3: TGTGCCAGCAGTGTGACAGATTATGGCTACACCTTC. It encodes CASSVTDYGYTF.

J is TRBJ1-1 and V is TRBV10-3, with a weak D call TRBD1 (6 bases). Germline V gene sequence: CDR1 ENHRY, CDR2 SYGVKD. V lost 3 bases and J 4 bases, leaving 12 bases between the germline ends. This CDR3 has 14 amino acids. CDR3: CAISDWGLSTEAFF. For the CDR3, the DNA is TGTGCCATCAGTGATTGGGGGCTGAGCACTGAAGCTTTCTTT.

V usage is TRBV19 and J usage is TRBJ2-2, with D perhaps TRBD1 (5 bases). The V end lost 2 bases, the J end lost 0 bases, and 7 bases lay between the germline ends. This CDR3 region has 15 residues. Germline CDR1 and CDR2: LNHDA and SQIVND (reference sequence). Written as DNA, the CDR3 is TGTGCCAGTAGTATAAGGGGTTCGAACACCGGGGAGCTGTTTTTT. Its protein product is CASSIRGSNTGELFF.

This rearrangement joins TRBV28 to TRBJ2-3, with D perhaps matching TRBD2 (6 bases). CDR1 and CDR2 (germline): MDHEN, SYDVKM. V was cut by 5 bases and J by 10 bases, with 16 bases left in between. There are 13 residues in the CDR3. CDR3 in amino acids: CASSKGGAVSQYF. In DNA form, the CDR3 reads TGTGCCAGCAGTAAAGGCGGGGCAGTCTCGCAGTATTTT.

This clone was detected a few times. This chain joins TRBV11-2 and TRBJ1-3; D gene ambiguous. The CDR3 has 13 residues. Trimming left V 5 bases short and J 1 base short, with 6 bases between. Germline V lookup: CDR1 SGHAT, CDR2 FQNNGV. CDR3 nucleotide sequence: TGTGCCAGCAGCCTACAGTCTGGAAACACCATATATTTT. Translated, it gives CASSLQSGNTIYF.